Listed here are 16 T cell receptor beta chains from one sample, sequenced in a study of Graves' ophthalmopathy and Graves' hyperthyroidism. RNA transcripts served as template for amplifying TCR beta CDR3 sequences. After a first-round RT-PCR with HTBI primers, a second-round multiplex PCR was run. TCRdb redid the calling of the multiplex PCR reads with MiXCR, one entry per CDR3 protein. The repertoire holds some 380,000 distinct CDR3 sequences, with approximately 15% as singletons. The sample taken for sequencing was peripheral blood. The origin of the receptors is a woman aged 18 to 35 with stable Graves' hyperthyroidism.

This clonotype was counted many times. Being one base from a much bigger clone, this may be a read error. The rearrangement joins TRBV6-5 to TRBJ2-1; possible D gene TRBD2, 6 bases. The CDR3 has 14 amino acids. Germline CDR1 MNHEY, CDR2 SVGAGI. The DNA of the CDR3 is TGTGCCAGCAGTTACGTGGGGAGGCCGGATGAGAAGTTCTTC. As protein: CASSYVGRPDEKFF.

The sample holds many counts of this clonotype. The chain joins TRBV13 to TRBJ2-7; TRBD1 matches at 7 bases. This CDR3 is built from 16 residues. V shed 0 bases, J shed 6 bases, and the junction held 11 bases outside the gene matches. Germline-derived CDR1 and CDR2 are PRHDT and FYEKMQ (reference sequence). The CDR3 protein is CASSLGVTGARSEQYF. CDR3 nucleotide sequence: TGTGCCAGCAGCTTAGGCGTAACAGGGGCTCGATCCGAGCAGTACTTC.

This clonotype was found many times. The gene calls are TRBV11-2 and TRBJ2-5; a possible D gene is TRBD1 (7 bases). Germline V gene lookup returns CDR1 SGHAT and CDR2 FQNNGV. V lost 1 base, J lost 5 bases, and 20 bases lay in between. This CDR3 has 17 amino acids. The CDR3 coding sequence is TGTGCCAGCAGCTTAGGGACCCAGGGGGGCTCACGCGAGACCCAGTACTTC. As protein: CASSLGTQGGSRETQYF. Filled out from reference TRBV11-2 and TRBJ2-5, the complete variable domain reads EAGVAQSPRYKIIEKRQSVAFWCNPISGHATLYWYQQILGQGPKLLIQFQNNGVVDDSQLPKDRFSAERLKGVDSTLKIQPAKLEDSAVYLCASSLGTQGGSRETQYFGPGTRLLVL.

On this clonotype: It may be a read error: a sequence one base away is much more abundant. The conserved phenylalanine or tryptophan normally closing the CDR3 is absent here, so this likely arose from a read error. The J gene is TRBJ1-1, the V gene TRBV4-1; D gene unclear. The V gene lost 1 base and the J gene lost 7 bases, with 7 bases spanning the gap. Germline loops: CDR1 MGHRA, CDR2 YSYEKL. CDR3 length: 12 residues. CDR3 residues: CASSQGRDEAFL. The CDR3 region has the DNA TGCGCCAGCAGCCAAGGGAGAGATGAAGCTTTCCTT.

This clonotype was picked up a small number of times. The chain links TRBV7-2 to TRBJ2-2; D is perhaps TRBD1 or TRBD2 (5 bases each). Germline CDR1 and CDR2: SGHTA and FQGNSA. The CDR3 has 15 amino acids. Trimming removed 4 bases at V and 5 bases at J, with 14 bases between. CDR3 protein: CASSSGNWGTGELFF. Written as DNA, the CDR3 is TGTGCCAGCAGCTCGGGGAACTGGGGGACCGGGGAGCTGTTTTTT.

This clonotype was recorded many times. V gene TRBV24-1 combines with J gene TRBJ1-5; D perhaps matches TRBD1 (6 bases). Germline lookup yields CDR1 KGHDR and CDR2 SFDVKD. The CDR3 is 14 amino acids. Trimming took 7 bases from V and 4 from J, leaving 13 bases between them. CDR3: CATSTGLENQPQHF. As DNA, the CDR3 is TGTGCCACCAGCACAGGGCTGGAGAATCAGCCCCAGCATTTT.

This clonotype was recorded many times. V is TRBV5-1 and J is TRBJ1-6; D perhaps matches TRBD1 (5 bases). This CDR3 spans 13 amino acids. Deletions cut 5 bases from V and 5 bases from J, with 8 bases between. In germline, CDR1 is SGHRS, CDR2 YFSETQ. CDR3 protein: CASRTVDNSPLHF. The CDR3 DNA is TGCGCCAGCAGGACAGTGGATAATTCACCCCTCCACTTT.

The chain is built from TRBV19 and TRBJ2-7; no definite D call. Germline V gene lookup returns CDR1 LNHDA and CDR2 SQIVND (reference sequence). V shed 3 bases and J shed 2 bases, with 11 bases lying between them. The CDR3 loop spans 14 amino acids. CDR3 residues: CASSMVRQTYEQYF. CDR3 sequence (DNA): TGTGCCAGTAGTATGGTTCGGCAGACCTACGAGCAGTACTTC.

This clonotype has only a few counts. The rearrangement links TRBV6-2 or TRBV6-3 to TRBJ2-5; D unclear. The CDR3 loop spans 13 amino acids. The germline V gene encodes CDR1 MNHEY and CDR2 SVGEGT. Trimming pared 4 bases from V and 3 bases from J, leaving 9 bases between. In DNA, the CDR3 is TGTGCCAGCAGTTCGGCCGGAAAAGAGACCCAGTACTTC. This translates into CASSSAGKETQYF.

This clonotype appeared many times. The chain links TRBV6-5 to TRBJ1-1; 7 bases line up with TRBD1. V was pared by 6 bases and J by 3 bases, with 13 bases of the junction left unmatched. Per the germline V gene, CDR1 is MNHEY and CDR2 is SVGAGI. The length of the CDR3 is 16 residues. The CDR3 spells CASSQAHRGRDTEAFF. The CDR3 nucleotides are TGTGCCAGCAGCCAGGCCCACAGGGGTCGGGACACTGAAGCTTTCTTT.

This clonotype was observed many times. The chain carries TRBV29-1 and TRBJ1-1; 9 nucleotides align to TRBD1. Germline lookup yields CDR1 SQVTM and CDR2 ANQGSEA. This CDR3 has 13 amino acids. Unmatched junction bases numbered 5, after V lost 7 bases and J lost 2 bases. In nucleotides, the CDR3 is TGCAGCGCCAAGGGACAGGGAAACACTGAAGCTTTCTTT. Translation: CSAKGQGNTEAFF. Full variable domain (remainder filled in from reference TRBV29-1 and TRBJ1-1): SAVISQKPSRDICQRGTSLTIQCQVDSQVTMMFWYRQQPGQSLTLIATANQGSEATYESGFVIDKFPISRPNLTFSTLTVSNMSPEDSSIYLCSAKGQGNTEAFFGQGTRLTVV.

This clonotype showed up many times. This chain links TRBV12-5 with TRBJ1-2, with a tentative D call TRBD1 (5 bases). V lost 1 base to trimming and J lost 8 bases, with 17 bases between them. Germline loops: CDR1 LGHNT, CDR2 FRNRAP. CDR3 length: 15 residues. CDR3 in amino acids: CASGLALRGHDGYTF. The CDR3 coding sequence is TGTGCTAGTGGTTTGGCCTTGAGGGGTCACGACGGCTACACCTTC.

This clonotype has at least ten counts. CDR3 sequence reads: CASSERGEGLYF. CDR3 DNA sequence: TGTGCCAGCAGTGAAAGGGGAGAGGGTCTGTACTTC. V gene TRBV6-1 combines with J gene TRBJ2-4; either TRBD1 or TRBD2 may fit D (5 bases each). The CDR3 runs to 12 residues. Deletions cut 2 bases from V and 15 bases from J, with 14 bases between. Germline V gene data show CDR1 as MNHNS and CDR2 as SASEGT.

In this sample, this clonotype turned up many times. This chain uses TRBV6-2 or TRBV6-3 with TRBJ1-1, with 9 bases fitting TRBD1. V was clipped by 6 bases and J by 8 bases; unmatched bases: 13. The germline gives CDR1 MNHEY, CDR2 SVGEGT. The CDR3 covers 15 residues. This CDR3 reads CASRLTGGGPREAFF. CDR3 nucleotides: TGTGCCAGCAGATTGACAGGGGGGGGCCCGAGGGAAGCTTTCTTT.

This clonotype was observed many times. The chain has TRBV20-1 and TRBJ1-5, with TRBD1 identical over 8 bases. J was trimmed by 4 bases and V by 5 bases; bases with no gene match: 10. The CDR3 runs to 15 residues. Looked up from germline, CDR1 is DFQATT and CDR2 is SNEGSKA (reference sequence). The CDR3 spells CSAGSPRTGNQPQHF. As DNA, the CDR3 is TGCAGTGCTGGATCCCCCAGGACAGGGAATCAGCCCCAGCATTTT.

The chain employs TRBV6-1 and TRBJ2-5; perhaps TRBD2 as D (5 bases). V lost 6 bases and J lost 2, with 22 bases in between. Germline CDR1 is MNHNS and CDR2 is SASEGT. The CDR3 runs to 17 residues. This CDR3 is CASSLAGMGWRQETQYF. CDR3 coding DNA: TGTGCCAGCAGCTTGGCCGGGATGGGGTGGAGGCAAGAGACCCAGTACTTC.